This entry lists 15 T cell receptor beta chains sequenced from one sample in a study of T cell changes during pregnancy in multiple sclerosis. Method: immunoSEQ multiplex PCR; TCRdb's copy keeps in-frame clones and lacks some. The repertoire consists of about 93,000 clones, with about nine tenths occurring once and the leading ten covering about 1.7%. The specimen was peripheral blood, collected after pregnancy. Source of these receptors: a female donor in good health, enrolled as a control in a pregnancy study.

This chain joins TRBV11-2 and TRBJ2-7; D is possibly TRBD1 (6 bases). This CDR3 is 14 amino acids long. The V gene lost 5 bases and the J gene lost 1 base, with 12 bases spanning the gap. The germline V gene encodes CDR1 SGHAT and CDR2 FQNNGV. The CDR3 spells CASSQGRWSYEQYF. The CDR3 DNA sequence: TGTGCCAGCAGCCAGGGGCGTTGGTCCTACGAGCAGTACTTC.

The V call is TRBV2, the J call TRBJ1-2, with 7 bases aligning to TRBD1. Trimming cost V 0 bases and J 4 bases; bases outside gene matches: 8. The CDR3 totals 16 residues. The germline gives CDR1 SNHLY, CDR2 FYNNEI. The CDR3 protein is CASSEAGGQRVYGYTF. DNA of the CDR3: TGTGCCAGCAGTGAAGCAGGGGGACAGAGAGTCTATGGCTACACCTTC.

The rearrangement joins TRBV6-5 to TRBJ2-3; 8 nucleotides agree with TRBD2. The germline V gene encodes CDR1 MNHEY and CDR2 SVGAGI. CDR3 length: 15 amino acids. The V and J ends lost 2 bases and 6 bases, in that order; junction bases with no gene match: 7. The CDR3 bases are TGTGCCAGCAGTTACAAGCGGGGGCCGAAGGATACGCAGTATTTT. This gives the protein CASSYKRGPKDTQYF.

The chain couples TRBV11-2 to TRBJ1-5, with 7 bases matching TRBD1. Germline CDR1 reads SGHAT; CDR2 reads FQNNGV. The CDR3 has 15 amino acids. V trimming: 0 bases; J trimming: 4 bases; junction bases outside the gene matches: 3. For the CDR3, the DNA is TGTGCCAGCAGCTTAGAACAGGGGACGAATCAGCCCCAGCATTTT. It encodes CASSLEQGTNQPQHF.

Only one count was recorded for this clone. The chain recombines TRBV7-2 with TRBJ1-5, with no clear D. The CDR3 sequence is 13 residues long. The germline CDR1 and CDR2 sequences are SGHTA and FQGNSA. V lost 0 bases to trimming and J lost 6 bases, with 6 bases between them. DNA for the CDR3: TGTGCCAGCAGCTTAGCCACCGGTCAGCCCCAGCATTTT. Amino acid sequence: CASSLATGQPQHF.

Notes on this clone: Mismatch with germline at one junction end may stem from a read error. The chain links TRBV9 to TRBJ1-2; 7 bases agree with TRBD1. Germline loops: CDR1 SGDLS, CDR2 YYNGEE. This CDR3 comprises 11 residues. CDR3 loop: CASSPIRDRNF. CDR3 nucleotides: TGTGCCAGCAGCCCCATCAGGGACAGAAACTTC.

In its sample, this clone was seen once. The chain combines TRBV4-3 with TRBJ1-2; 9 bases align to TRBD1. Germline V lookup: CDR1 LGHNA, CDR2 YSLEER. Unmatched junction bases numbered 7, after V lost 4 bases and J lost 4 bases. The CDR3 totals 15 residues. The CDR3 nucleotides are TGCGCCAGCAGCCCGACGGGACAGGGACTCTATGGCTACACCTTC. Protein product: CASSPTGQGLYGYTF.

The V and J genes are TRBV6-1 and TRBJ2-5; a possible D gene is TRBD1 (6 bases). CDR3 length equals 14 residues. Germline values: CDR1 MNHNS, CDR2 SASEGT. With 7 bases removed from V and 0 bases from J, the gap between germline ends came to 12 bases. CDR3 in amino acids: CASMERGYQETQYF. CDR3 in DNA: TGTGCCAGCATGGAGAGGGGGTACCAAGAGACCCAGTACTTC.

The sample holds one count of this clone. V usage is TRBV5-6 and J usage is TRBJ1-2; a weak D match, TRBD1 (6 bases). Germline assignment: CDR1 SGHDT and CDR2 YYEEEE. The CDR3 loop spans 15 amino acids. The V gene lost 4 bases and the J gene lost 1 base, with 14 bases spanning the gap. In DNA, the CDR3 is TGTGCCAGCAGCCCATTGGACAGCATTAACTATGGCTACACCTTC. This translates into CASSPLDSINYGYTF. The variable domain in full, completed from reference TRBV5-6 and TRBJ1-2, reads DAGVTQSPTHLIKTRGQQVTLRCSPKSGHDTVSWYQQALGQGPQFIFQYYEEEERQRGNFPDRFSGHQFPNYSSELNVNALLLGDSALYLCASSPLDSINYGYTFGSGTRLTVV.

The CDR3 bases are TGTGCCAGCAGCCGAGCAGGGGGACTGAGCCATGGCTACACCTTC. Residues: CASSRAGGLSHGYTF. The rearrangement joins TRBV27 to TRBJ1-2, with 7 bases matching TRBD1. Trimming at V came to 6 bases and at J to 6 bases, leaving 13 bases not matched to a gene. The CDR3 sequence is 15 residues long. Germline V gives CDR1 MNHEY, CDR2 SMNVEV (reference sequence).

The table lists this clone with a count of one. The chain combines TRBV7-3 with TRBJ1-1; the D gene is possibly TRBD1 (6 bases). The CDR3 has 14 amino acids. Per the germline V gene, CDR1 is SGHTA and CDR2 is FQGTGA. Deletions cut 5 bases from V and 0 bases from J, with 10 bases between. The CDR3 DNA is TGTGCCAGCAGCATACAGGGAATGAACACTGAAGCTTTCTTT. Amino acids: CASSIQGMNTEAFF. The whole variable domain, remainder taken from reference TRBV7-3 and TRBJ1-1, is GAGVSQTPSNKVTEKGKYVELRCDPISGHTALYWYRQSLGQGPEFLIYFQGTGAADDSGLPNDRFFAVRPEGSVSTLKIQRTERGDSAVYLCASSIQGMNTEAFFGQGTRLTVV.

The CDR3 region has the DNA TGTGCCAGCAGCTTCGGCCGGGATAATCAGCCCCAGCATTTT. Amino acid sequence: CASSFGRDNQPQHF. This sequence joins TRBV7-2 and TRBJ1-5; no clear D. CDR1 and CDR2 from the germline V gene are SGHTA and FQGNSA. V was pared by 3 bases and J by 4 bases, with 10 bases between. This CDR3 is built from 14 residues.

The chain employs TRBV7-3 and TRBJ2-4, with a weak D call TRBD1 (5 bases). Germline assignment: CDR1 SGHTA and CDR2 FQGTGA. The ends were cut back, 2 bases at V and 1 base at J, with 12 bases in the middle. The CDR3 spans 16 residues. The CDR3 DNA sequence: TGTGCCAGCAGCTTACCCCAGGCAGGGGCCAAAAACATTCAGTACTTC. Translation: CASSLPQAGAKNIQYF.

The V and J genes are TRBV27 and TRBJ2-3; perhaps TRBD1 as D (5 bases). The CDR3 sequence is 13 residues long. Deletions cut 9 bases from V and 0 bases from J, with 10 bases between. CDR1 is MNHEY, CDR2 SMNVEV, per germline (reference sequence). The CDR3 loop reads CASGAYSTDTQYF. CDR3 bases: TGTGCCAGTGGGGCTTATAGCACAGATACGCAGTATTTT.

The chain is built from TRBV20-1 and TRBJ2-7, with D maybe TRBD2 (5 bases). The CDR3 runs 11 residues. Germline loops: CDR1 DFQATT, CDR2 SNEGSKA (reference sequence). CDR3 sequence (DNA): TGCAGCGTAGACGGGACCTACGAGCAGTACTTC. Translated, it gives CSVDGTYEQYF.